One sample yielded the 28 T cell receptor beta chains listed below, sequenced in a study of response to subunit inactivated influenza vaccine. TCRdb re-derived calls from the RT-PCR reads in MiXCR, one entry per CDR3 protein. Among more than 450,000 distinct CDR3 sequences listed, approximately 11% were seen once. This sample was also put to use in a study of T cells expressing NK-cell markers. Per that paper: 5'RACE template switching with UMIs generated TCR beta cDNA.

Specimen: PBMCs from blood, collected on the day of vaccination. Receptor source: a man aged 45-60 years who received an inactivated influenza vaccine.

This clonotype was seen a few times. This chain uses TRBV6-2 or TRBV6-3 with TRBJ1-1; possible D gene TRBD1, 5 bases. Germline lookup yields CDR1 MNHEY and CDR2 SVGEGT. The CDR3 is 16 residues long. Trimming pared 2 bases from V and 4 bases from J, leaving 17 bases between. CDR3 loop: CASSYPPGGSFTEAFF. The CDR3 DNA is TGTGCCAGCAGTTACCCCCCTGGGGGGTCGTTCACTGAAGCTTTCTTT.

V is TRBV7-9 and J is TRBJ2-7; 7 positions agree with TRBD2. The CDR3 length is 16 residues. The germline V gene encodes CDR1 SEHNR and CDR2 FQNEAQ (reference sequence). The V gene end was trimmed by 5 bases and the J gene end by 0 bases; junction bases not matched to a gene: 10. The CDR3 region has the DNA TGTGCCAGCAGCACGGGAGGTGAGCGGTTCTCCTACGAGCAGTACTTC. Protein sequence: CASSTGGERFSYEQYF.

The sample holds a few counts of this clonotype. V and J are TRBV4-2 and TRBJ2-1; 13 nucleotides align to TRBD2. V lost 4 bases and J lost 0; bases outside the gene matches: 9. Germline CDR1 LGHNA, CDR2 YNFKEQ. The CDR3 is made up of 19 amino acids. The CDR3 loop reads CASSPGLAGVFSSYNEQFF. The CDR3 DNA follows: TGTGCCAGCAGCCCCGGACTAGCGGGGGTGTTTAGCTCCTACAATGAGCAGTTCTTC.

CDR3 amino acids: CASSRGQGLSYEQYF. The CDR3 region has the DNA TGCGCCAGCAGCCGAGGACAGGGGCTCTCCTACGAGCAGTACTTC. The rearrangement uses TRBV5-1 and TRBJ2-7; TRBD1 agrees at 9 bases. Per the germline V gene, CDR1 is SGHRS and CDR2 is YFSETQ. Losses at the gene ends were 4 bases for V and 0 bases for J; bases not matched to a gene: 5. This CDR3 is 15 amino acids long. Full variable domain (rest looked up from reference TRBV5-1 and TRBJ2-7): KAGVTQTPRYLIKTRGQQVTLSCSPISGHRSVSWYQQTPGQGLQFLFEYFSETQRNKGNFPGRFSGRQFSNSRSEMNVSTLELGDSALYLCASSRGQGLSYEQYFGPGTRLTVT.

This chain links TRBV30 with TRBJ2-4, with D possibly matching TRBD1 (7 bases). CDR3 length: 16 amino acids. The V gene's germline CDR1 is GTSNPN and CDR2 SVGIG (reference sequence). The V and J ends lost 2 bases and 5 bases respectively, with 19 bases between them. As DNA, the CDR3 is TGTGCCTGGAGTTTCCAGACAGGGAGGTTGGAAAACATTCAGTACTTC. Its translation is CAWSFQTGRLENIQYF. Using reference TRBV30 and TRBJ2-4 for the parts outside the CDR3, the full variable domain is SQTIHQWPATLVQPVGSPLSLECTVEGTSNPNLYWYRQAAGRGLQLLFYSVGIGQISSEVPQNLSASRPQDRQFILSSKKLLLSDSGFYLCAWSFQTGRLENIQYFGAGTRLSVL.

In this sample, this clonotype turned up a few times. The chain is built from TRBV28 and TRBJ1-2; D gene ambiguous. Germline values: CDR1 MDHEN, CDR2 SYDVKM. The CDR3 is 11 amino acids. V gave up 5 bases and J gave up 6 bases, with 7 bases separating them. CDR3 sequence: CASSLQNGYTF. The CDR3 DNA reads TGTGCCAGCAGTCTGCAAAATGGCTACACCTTC.

This clonotype was observed a few times. The V and J genes are TRBV5-6 and TRBJ2-3; D not certain. The CDR3 length is 13 residues. Germline values: CDR1 SGHDT, CDR2 YYEEEE. Trimming took 1 base from V and 5 from J, leaving 8 bases between them. As DNA, the CDR3 is TGTGCCAGCAGCTTGAACCGCCAAGATACGCAGTATTTT. It yields the protein CASSLNRQDTQYF.

The V and J genes are TRBV12-3 or TRBV12-4 and TRBJ2-1, with D perhaps matching TRBD2 (6 bases). This CDR3 spans 14 amino acids. V was clipped by 6 bases and J by 7 bases, with 16 bases between them. CDR3 sequence reads: CASRNSGGQNEQFF. The CDR3 coding sequence is TGTGCCAGCAGAAACAGCGGAGGGCAAAATGAGCAGTTCTTC.

This clonotype was detected ten times or more. This chain links TRBV10-3 with TRBJ2-3; TRBD1 matches at 9 bases. From germline, CDR1 is ENHRY and CDR2 SYGVKD. This CDR3 has 12 amino acids. Germline trimming cut 8 bases from V and 6 bases from J; bases unmatched to any gene: 3. The CDR3 is CAIGTGTDTQYF. DNA of the CDR3: TGTGCCATCGGGACAGGGACTGATACGCAGTATTTT.

This clonotype appeared a few times. The DNA of the CDR3 is TGCGCCAGCAGCTTGGCCGGAGGGGGTAATGAAAAACTGTTTTTT. This translates into CASSLAGGGNEKLFF. The chain is built from TRBV5-1 and TRBJ1-4, with D perhaps matching TRBD1 (6 bases). The CDR3 is made up of 15 amino acids. The V end was cut by 0 bases, the J end by 4 bases, with 10 bases between. CDR1 is SGHRS and CDR2 is YFSETQ in the germline V gene.

This clonotype occurred many times. CDR3: CASSLMGRGLGNEQFF. As DNA, the CDR3 is TGTGCCAGCAGCTTAATGGGGAGGGGGCTTGGGAATGAGCAGTTCTTC. This chain joins TRBV11-2 and TRBJ2-1; the D call may be TRBD1 or TRBD2 (7 bases each). This CDR3 region has 16 residues. V lost 2 bases, J lost 7 bases, and 18 bases lay in between. CDR1 and CDR2 from the germline V gene are SGHAT and FQNNGV. Drawing the rest from reference TRBV11-2 and TRBJ2-1, the complete variable domain is EAGVAQSPRYKIIEKRQSVAFWCNPISGHATLYWYQQILGQGPKLLIQFQNNGVVDDSQLPKDRFSAERLKGVDSTLKIQPAKLEDSAVYLCASSLMGRGLGNEQFFGPGTRLTVL.

The CDR3 protein is CASSLGQGHNSPLHF. CDR3 in DNA: TGTGCCAGCAGCTTAGGACAGGGCCATAATTCACCCCTCCACTTT. This chain uses TRBV7-9 with TRBJ1-6; 7 nucleotides match TRBD1. The CDR3 extends over 15 amino acids. CDR1 is SEHNR, CDR2 FQNEAQ, per germline (reference sequence). With 1 base clipped from V and 5 bases from J, the junction kept 2 bases outside the gene matches. Full variable domain (missing parts from reference TRBV7-9 and TRBJ1-6): DTGVSQNPRHKITKRGQNVTFRCDPISEHNRLYWYRQTLGQGPEFLTYFQNEAQLEKSRLLSDRFSAERPKGSFSTLEIQRTEQGDSAMYLCASSLGQGHNSPLHFGNGTRLTVT.

The rearrangement links TRBV12-3 or TRBV12-4 to TRBJ1-6; D may be TRBD1 (5 bases). The CDR3 has 13 residues. V lost 3 bases and J lost 8, with 8 bases in between. CDR3 in DNA: TGTGCCAGCAGTTTCAGGGCCTATTCACCCCTCCACTTT. Amino acid sequence: CASSFRAYSPLHF.

This clonotype was detected a few times. CDR3 DNA: TGTGCCAGCAGCGCAGACAGGGGTTGGGGTGAAAAACTGTTTTTT. Residues: CASSADRGWGEKLFF. The V call is TRBV7-2, the J call TRBJ1-4; 8 bases align to TRBD1. V gave up 5 bases and J gave up 7 bases; unmatched junction bases: 9. This CDR3 is 15 amino acids long. CDR1 SGHTA and CDR2 FQGNSA come from the germline V gene.

Only a few counts were recorded for this clonotype. This chain links TRBV12-3 or TRBV12-4 with TRBJ2-5; D gene unclear. V lost 5 bases to trimming and J lost 3 bases, with 16 bases between them. CDR3 length: 15 residues. CDR3 in DNA: TGTGCCAGCAGTCCCCTTAAGGGCCTTGAAGAGACCCAGTACTTC. Encoded protein: CASSPLKGLEETQYF.

This clonotype has a count of ten or more. CDR3 amino acids: CASSFGRNEQFF. CDR3 bases: TGTGCCAGCAGCTTCGGGAGGAATGAGCAGTTCTTC. The chain links TRBV7-8 to TRBJ2-1, with TRBD2 matching over 7 bases. Trimming at V came to 3 bases and at J to 7 bases, leaving 0 bases not matched to a gene. This CDR3 is 12 amino acids long. Germline CDR1 is SGHVS and CDR2 is FQNEAQ.

The chain has TRBV20-1 and TRBJ1-2; 7 nucleotides align to TRBD1. The V segment lost 3 bases and the J segment 2 bases; nucleotides outside the gene matches: 12. The CDR3 length is 16 residues. Germline CDR1 is DFQATT and CDR2 is SNEGSKA (reference sequence). The chain's CDR3 is CSARATGRGYNYGYTF. The DNA of the CDR3 is TGCAGTGCTAGGGCGACAGGGAGAGGTTACAACTATGGCTACACCTTC.

This sequence joins TRBV12-3 or TRBV12-4 and TRBJ2-5; 9 bases align to TRBD2. The CDR3 is made up of 17 amino acids. The V segment lost 5 bases and the J segment 5 bases; nucleotides outside the gene matches: 15. CDR3 loop: CASSPTAGGPRFETQYF. CDR3 in DNA: TGTGCCAGCAGTCCCACGGCGGGAGGGCCTAGATTTGAGACCCAGTACTTC.

The chain has TRBV29-1 and TRBJ1-1; 10 bases align to TRBD1. Germline CDR1 and CDR2: SQVTM and ANQGSEA. The V and J ends lost 1 base and 4 bases, in that order; junction bases with no gene match: 12. The length of the CDR3 is 17 residues. The CDR3 bases are TGCAGCGTTGAAGGCCTGACAGGGGGCAGAGATTTCACTGAAGCTTTCTTT. Its protein is CSVEGLTGGRDFTEAFF.

This clonotype was detected a few times. V gene TRBV6-2 or TRBV6-3 combines with J gene TRBJ2-5, with TRBD2 as a possible D gene (7 bases). Trimming left V 6 bases short and J 5 bases short, with 16 bases between. The length of the CDR3 is 14 residues. Germline assignment: CDR1 MNHEY and CDR2 SVGEGT. The CDR3 region has the DNA TGTGCCAGCAGGGTGGGGGGGGGCCAGGAGACCCAGTACTTC. It is translated as CASRVGGGQETQYF.

The chain combines TRBV5-1 with TRBJ2-6, with TRBD2 identical over 15 bases. The length of the CDR3 is 20 residues. Losses at the gene ends were 0 bases for V and 0 bases for J; bases not matched to a gene: 4. Germline values: CDR1 SGHRS, CDR2 YFSETQ. CDR3 amino acids: CASSLVGLAGGLSGANVLTF. For the CDR3, the DNA is TGCGCCAGCAGCTTGGTGGGACTAGCGGGGGGCCTCTCTGGGGCCAACGTCCTGACTTTC.

This clonotype is a singleton in its sample. Relative to the germline gene, one junction end is altered; a read error may explain this. The V call is TRBV20-1, the J call TRBJ2-2; 16 bases are a match to TRBD2. Per germline, CDR1 DFQATT and CDR2 SNEGSKA (reference sequence). CDR3 length: 17 residues. DNA for the CDR3: TGCAGTGCTAGTGGGACTAGCGGGGGGGCCCGAACCGGGGAGCTGATTTTT. This sequence encodes CSASGTSGGARTGELIF.

Ten or more counts support this clonotype. The chain employs TRBV15 and TRBJ1-5; 7 nucleotides match TRBD1. Germline CDR1 is LNHNV and CDR2 is YYDKDF (reference sequence). The CDR3 runs to 17 residues. Trimming cost V 7 bases and J 2 bases; bases outside gene matches: 14. The CDR3: CATTSTEKQGGNQPQHF. The CDR3 nucleotides are TGTGCCACCACCTCGACAGAGAAGCAGGGGGGCAATCAGCCCCAGCATTTT.

The chain carries TRBV5-6 and TRBJ1-1, with D unresolved. The V gene lost 4 bases and the J gene lost 1 base, with 14 bases spanning the gap. The CDR3 is made up of 15 amino acids. Germline values: CDR1 SGHDT, CDR2 YYEEEE. DNA for the CDR3: TGTGCCAGCAGCGATCCGGACTGGGCGAACACTGAAGCTTTCTTT. This gives the protein CASSDPDWANTEAFF.

This clonotype has only a few counts. V is TRBV5-1 and J is TRBJ1-6; 10 nucleotides line up with TRBD1. The CDR3 covers 15 residues. The V gene end was trimmed by 4 bases and the J gene end by 5 bases; junction bases not matched to a gene: 3. Per germline, CDR1 SGHRS and CDR2 YFSETQ. The CDR3 nucleotides are TGCGCCAGCAGCCAGACAGGGGGCCATAATTCACCCCTCCACTTT. As protein: CASSQTGGHNSPLHF.

The table lists this clonotype with a few counts. The rearrangement uses TRBV15 and TRBJ2-4, with 10 bases that match TRBD2. The length of the CDR3 is 15 residues. Trimming at V came to 5 bases and at J to 8 bases, leaving 9 bases not matched to a gene. The germline CDR1 and CDR2 sequences are LNHNV and YYDKDF (reference sequence). For the CDR3, the DNA is TGTGCCACCAGCCCTGCTAGCGGGGGTCCATACATTCAGTACTTC. This gives the protein CATSPASGGPYIQYF. Supplemented by reference TRBV15 and TRBJ2-4, the full variable domain reads DAMVIQNPRYQVTQFGKPVTLSCSQTLNHNVMYWYQQKSSQAPKLLFHYYDKDFNNEADTPDNFQSRRPNTSFCFLDIRSPGLGDTAMYLCATSPASGGPYIQYFGAGTRLSVL.

The sample holds many counts of this clonotype. The V and J genes are TRBV12-3 or TRBV12-4 and TRBJ1-4; D uncertain. The ends were cut back, 0 bases at V and 8 bases at J, with 7 bases in the middle. This CDR3 spans 13 amino acids. The CDR3 DNA reads as TGTGCCAGCAGTTTAGCGAATTTAGAAAAACTGTTTTTT. Translated, it gives CASSLANLEKLFF.

A few counts support this clonotype. J is TRBJ2-5 and V is TRBV5-6; D is perhaps TRBD1 or TRBD2 (5 bases each). The CDR3 contains 14 residues. Trimming stripped 0 bases from V and 5 bases from J, with 11 bases between. Germline CDR1 is SGHDT and CDR2 is YYEEEE. In DNA form, the CDR3 reads TGTGCCAGCAGCTTGGTTGAGGGGTCTGAGACCCAGTACTTC. It is translated as CASSLVEGSETQYF.